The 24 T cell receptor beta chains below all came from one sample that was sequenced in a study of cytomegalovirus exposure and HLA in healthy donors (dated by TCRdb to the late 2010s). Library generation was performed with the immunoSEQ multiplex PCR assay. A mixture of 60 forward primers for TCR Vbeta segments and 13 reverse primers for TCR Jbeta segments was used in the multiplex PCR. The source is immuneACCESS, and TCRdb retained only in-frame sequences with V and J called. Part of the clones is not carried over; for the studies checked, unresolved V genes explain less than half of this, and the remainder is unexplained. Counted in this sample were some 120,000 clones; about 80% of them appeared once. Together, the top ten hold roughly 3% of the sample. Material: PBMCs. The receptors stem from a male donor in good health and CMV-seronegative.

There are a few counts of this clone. CDR3 sequence reads: CASNKFPSSGNTIYF. DNA of the CDR3: TGTGCCAGCAATAAATTCCCCTCCTCTGGAAACACCATATATTTT. The chain couples TRBV6-5 to TRBJ1-3; D not certain. The CDR3 is made up of 15 amino acids. Trimming shortened V by 7 bases and J by 0 bases, and 13 bases separated the two germline ends. CDR1 is MNHEY and CDR2 is SVGAGI in the germline V gene.

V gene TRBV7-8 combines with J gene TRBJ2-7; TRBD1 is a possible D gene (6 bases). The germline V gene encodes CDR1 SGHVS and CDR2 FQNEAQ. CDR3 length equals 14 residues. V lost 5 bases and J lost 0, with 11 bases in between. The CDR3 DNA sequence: TGTGCCAGCAGCCCTTGGACAGCCTCCTACGAGCAGTACTTC. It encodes CASSPWTASYEQYF.

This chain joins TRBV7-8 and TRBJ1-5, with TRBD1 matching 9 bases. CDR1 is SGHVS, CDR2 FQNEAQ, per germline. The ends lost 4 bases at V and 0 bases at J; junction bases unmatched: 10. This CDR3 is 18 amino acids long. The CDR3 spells CASSSIRGQGYSNQPQHF. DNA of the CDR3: TGTGCCAGCAGCTCGATTCGCGGACAGGGGTATAGCAATCAGCCCCAGCATTTT.

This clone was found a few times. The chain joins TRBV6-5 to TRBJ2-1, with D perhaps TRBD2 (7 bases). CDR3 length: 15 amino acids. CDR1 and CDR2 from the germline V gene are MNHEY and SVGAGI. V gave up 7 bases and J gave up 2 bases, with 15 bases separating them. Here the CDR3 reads CASTPPGGAYNEQFF. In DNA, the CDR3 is TGTGCCAGCACCCCGCCGGGGGGCGCCTACAATGAGCAGTTCTTC.

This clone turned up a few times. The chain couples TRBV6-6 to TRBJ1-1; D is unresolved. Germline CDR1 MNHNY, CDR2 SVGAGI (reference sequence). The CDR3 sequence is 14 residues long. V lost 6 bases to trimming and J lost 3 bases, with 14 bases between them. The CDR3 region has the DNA TGTGCCAGCAGCCGCGAGGGAGGTTACACTGAAGCTTTCTTT. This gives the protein CASSREGGYTEAFF.

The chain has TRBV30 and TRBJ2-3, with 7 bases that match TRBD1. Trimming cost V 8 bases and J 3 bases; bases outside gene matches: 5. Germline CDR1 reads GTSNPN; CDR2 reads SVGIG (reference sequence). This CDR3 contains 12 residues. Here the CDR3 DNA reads TGTGCCCGAAGACAGGGAACAGATACGCAGTATTTT. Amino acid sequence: CARRQGTDTQYF.

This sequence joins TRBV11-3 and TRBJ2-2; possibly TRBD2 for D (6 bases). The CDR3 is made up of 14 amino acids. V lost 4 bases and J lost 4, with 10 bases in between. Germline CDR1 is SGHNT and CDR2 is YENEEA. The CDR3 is CASSYDGSTGELFF. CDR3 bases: TGTGCCAGCAGCTACGACGGGAGCACCGGGGAGCTGTTTTTT.

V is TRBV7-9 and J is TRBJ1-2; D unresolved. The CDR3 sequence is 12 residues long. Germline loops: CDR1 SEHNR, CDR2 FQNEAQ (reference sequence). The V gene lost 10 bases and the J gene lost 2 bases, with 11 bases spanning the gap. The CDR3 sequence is CATQAGNYGYTF. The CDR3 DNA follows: TGTGCCACTCAGGCGGGGAACTATGGCTACACCTTC. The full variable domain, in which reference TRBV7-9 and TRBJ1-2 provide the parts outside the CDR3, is DTGVSQNPRHKITKRGQNVTFRCDPISEHNRLYWYRQTLGQGPEFLTYFQNEAQLEKSRLLSDRFSAERPKGSFSTLEIQRTEQGDSAMYLCATQAGNYGYTFGSGTRLTVV.

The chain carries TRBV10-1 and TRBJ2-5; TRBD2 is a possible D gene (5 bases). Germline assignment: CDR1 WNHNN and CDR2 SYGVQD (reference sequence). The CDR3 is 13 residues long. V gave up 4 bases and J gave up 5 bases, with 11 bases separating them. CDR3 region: CASSGTRGETQYF. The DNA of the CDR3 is TGCGCCAGCAGTGGGACCCGGGGTGAGACCCAGTACTTC.

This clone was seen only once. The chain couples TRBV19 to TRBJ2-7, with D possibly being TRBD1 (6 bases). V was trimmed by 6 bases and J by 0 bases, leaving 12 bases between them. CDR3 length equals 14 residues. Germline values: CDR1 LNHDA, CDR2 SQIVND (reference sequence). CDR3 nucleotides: TGTGCCAGTAGAACAGACAGGAGCTCCTACGAGCAGTACTTC. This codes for CASRTDRSSYEQYF. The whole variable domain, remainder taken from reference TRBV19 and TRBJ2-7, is DGGITQSPKYLFRKEGQNVTLSCEQNLNHDAMYWYRQDPGQGLRLIYYSQIVNDFQKGDIAEGYSVSREKKESFPLTVTSAQKNPTAFYLCASRTDRSSYEQYFGPGTRLTVT.

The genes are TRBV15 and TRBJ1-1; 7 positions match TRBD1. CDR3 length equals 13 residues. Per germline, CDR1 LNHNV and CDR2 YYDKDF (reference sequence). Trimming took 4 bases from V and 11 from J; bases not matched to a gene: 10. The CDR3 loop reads CATSTLQGLEAFF. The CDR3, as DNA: TGTGCCACCAGCACTTTACAGGGGCTAGAGGCTTTCTTT.

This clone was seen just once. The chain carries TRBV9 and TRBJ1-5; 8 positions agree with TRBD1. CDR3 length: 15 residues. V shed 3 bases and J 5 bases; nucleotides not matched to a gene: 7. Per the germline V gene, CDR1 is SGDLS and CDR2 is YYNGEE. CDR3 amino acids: CASSAGDRGYQPQHF. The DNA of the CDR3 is TGTGCCAGCAGCGCGGGTGACAGGGGCTATCAGCCCCAGCATTTT.

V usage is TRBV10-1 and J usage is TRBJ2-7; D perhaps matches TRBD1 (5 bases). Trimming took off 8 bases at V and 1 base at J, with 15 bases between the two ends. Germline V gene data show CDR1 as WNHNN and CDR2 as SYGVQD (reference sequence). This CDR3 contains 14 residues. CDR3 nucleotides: TGCGCCAGCGGGCCCAGGGTGGGATCCTACGAGCAGTACTTC. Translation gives CASGPRVGSYEQYF.

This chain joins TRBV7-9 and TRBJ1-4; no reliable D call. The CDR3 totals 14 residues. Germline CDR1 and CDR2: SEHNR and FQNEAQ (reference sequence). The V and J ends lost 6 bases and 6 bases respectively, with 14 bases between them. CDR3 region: CASSSGTSYEKLFF. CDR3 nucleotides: TGTGCCAGCAGTTCGGGAACCTCTTATGAAAAACTGTTTTTT. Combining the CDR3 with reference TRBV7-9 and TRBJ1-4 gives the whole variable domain DTGVSQNPRHKITKRGQNVTFRCDPISEHNRLYWYRQTLGQGPEFLTYFQNEAQLEKSRLLSDRFSAERPKGSFSTLEIQRTEQGDSAMYLCASSSGTSYEKLFFGSGTQLSVL.

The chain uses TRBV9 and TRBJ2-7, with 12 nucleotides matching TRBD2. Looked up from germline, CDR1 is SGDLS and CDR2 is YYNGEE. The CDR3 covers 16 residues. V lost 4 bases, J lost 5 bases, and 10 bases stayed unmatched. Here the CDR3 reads CASSPPSSGGADEQYF. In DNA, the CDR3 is TGTGCCAGCAGCCCCCCGTCTAGCGGGGGGGCCGACGAGCAGTACTTC. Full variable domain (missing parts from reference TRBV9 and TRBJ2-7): DSGVTQTPKHLITATGQRVTLRCSPRSGDLSVYWYQQSLDQGLQFLIQYYNGEERAKGNILERFSAQQFPDLHSELNLSSLELGDSALYFCASSPPSSGGADEQYFGPGTRLTVT.

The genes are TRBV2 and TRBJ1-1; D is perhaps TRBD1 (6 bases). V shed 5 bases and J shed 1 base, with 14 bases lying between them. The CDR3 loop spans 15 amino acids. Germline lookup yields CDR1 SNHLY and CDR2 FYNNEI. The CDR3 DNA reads TGTGCCAGCAGTCGGGACACCCTCCCGAACACTGAAGCTTTCTTT. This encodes CASSRDTLPNTEAFF.

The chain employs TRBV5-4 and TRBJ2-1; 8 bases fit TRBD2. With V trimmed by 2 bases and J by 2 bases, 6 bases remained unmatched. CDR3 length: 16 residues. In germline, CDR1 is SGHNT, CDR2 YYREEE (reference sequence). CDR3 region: CASSFLAGGAYNEQFF. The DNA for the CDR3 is TGTGCCAGCAGCTTTCTGGCGGGAGGCGCCTACAATGAGCAGTTCTTC.

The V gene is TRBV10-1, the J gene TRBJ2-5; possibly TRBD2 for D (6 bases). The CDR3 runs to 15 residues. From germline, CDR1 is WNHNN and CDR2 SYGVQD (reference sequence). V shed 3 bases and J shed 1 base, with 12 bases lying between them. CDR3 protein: CASSDMEGPQETQYF. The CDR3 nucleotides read TGCGCCAGCAGTGATATGGAGGGACCCCAAGAGACCCAGTACTTC.

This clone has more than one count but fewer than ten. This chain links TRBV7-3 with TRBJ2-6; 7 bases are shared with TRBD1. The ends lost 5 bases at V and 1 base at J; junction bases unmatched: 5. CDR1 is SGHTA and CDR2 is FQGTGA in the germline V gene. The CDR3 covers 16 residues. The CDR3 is CASSPSTGSGANVLTF. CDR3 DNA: TGTGCCAGCAGCCCATCGACAGGGTCTGGGGCCAACGTCCTGACTTTC.

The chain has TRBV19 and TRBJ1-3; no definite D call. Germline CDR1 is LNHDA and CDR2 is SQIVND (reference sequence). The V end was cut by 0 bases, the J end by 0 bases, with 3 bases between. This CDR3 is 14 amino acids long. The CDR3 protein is CASSIDGSGNTIYF. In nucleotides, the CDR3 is TGTGCCAGTAGTATAGACGGCTCTGGAAACACCATATATTTT.

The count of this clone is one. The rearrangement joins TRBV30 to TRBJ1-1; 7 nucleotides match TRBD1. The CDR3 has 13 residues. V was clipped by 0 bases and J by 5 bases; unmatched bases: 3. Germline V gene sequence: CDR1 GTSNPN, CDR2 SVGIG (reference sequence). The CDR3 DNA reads TGTGCCTGGAGTGTAAGGGGGCAGACTGAAGCTTTCTTT. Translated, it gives CAWSVRGQTEAFF. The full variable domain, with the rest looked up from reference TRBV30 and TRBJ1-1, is SQTIHQWPATLVQPVGSPLSLECTVEGTSNPNLYWYRQAAGRGLQLLFYSVGIGQISSEVPQNLSASRPQDRQFILSSKKLLLSDSGFYLCAWSVRGQTEAFFGQGTRLTVV.

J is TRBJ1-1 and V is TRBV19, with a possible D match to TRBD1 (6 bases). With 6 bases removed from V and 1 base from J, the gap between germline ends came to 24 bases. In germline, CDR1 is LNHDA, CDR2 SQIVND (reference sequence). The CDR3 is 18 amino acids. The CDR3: CASRIPNFGGQSNTEAFF. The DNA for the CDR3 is TGTGCCAGTAGAATCCCCAATTTTGGCGGACAGTCGAACACTGAAGCTTTCTTT.

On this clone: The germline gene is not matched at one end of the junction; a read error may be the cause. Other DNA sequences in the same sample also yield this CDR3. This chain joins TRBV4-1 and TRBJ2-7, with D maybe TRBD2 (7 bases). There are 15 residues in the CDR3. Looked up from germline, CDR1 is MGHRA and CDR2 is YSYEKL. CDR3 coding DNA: TGTGCCAGCAGCCAAGGGGGGGGGAGCTCCTACGAGCAGTACTTC. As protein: CASSQGGGSSYEQYF.

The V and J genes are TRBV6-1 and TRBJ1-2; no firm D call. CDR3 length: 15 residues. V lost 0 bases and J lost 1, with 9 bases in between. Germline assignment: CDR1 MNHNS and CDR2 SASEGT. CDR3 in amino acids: CASSEARGFNYGYTF. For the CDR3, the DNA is TGTGCCAGCAGTGAAGCGCGGGGATTTAACTATGGCTACACCTTC.